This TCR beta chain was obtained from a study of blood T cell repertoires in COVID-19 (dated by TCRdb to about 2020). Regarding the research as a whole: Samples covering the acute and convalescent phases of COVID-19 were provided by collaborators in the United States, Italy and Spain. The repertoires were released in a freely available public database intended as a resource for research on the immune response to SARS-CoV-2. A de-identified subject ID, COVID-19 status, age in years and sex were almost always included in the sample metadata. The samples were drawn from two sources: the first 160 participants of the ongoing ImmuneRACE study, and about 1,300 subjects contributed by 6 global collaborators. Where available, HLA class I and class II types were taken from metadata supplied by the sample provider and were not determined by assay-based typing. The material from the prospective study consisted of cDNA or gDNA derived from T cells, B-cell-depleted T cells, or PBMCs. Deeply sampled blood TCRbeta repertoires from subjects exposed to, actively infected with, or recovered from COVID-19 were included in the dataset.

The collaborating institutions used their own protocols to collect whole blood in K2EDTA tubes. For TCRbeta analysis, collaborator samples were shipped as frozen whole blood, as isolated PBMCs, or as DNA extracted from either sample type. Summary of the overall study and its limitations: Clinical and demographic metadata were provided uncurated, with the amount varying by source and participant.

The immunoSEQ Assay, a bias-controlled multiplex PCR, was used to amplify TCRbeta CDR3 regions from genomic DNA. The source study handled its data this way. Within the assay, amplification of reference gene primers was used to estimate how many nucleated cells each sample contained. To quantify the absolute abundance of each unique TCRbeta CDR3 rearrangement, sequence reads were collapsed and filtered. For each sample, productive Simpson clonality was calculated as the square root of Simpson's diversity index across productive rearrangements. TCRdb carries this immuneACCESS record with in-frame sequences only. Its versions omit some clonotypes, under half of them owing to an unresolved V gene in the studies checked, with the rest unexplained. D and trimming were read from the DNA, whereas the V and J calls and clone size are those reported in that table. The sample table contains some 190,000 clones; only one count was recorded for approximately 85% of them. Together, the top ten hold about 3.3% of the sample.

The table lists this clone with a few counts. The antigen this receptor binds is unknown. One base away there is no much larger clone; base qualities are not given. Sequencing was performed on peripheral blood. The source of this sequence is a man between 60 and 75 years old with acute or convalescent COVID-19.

The CDR3 reads CAASGTSGSYEQYF. The DNA reads as follows: TGTGCCGCCTCCGGGACATCTGGTTCCTACGAGCAGTACTTC. Recombination joined TRBV10-3 with TRBJ2-7, and the D gene may be TRBD1, 6 bases matching. CDR1 ENHRY and CDR2 SYGVKD are derived from the germline V gene. From the cysteine through the phenylalanine, the CDR3 covers 14 amino acids. This entry keeps only the CDR3 DNA: 42 bases, framed from base 1. V lost 11 bases and J lost 1 base; the stretch between them is 18 bases long.